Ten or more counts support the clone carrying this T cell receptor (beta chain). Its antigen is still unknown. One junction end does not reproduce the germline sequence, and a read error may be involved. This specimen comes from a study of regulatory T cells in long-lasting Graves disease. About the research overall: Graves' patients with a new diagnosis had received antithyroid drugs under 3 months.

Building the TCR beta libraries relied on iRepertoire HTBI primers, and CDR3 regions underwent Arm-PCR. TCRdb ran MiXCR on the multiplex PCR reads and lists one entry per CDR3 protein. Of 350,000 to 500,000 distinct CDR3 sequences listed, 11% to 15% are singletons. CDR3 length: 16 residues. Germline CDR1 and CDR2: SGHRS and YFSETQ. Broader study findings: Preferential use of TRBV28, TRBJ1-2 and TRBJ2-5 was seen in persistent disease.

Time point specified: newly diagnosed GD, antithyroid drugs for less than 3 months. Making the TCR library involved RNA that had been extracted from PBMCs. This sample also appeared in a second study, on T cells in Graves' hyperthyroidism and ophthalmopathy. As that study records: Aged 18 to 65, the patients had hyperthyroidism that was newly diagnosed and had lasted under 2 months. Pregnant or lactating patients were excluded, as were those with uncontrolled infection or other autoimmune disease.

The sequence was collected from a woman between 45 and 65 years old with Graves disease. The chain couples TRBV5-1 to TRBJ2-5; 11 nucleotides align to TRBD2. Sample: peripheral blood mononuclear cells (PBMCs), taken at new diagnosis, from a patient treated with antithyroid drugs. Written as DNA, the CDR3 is TGTGCCAGCAGTCTCGGGACTAGCGGAAACCAAGAGACCCAGTACTTC. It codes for CASSLGTSGNQETQYF.